The clone carrying this T cell receptor (beta chain) has just a few counts. These data belong to a study of patients and donors after allogeneic stem cell transplantation. The CDR3 covers 13 residues. The V and J ends lost 3 bases and 7 bases respectively, with 10 bases between them. Per germline, CDR1 SEHNR and CDR2 FQNEAQ (reference sequence). MiXCR, applied by TCRdb to the RT-PCR reads, yields one record per CDR3 protein. Among 390,000 or so distinct CDR3 sequences listed, approximately 16% were seen once. Source material: blood, either unsorted or a sorted T cell fraction (not recorded which). The clonotype originates from a human donor who was either an allogeneic HSCT recipient or a stem cell or donor lymphocyte infusion donor (not recorded which). It is not recorded whose cells these are; they may come from a transplant donor. The chain uses TRBV7-9 and TRBJ1-3; D not certain. CDR3 DNA: TGTGCCAGCAGCTTCCCCAAAATTAACACCATATATTTT. Translating gives CASSFPKINTIYF.